Listed below are T cell receptor beta chains from one sample, sequenced in a study of T cells in localized non-small cell lung cancer. Generated by immunoSEQ multiplex PCR, the TCRdb table keeps only in-frame clones and is missing some. The sample lists 25,000 to 35,000 clones, roughly 91% occurring once. This material consisted of peripheral blood, taken before any cancer treatment. The receptors come from a woman aged 40 to 75 with stage I lung adenocarcinoma. The CDR3 runs from the conserved cysteine through the conserved F or W. A D gene is named only where the DNA matches it firmly. Size tells how often a clone was seen (once, few, many) or the class of an expanded clone, and some rows leave it out.

clone size	V gene	D gene	J gene	CDR3 DNA	CDR3 protein
once	TRBV18	TRBD1	TRBJ2-7	TGTGCCAGCTCACCGGGACAGACTTACGAGCAGTACTTC	CASSPGQTYEQYF
.	TRBV6-5	.	TRBJ1-2	TGTGCCAGCAGTTTTCTAGGACAGAGGCTTAATGGCTACACCTTC	CASSFLGQRLNGYTF
.	TRBV19	.	TRBJ2-3	TGTGCCAGTAACCCGGGAGCAGATACGCAGTATTTT	CASNPGADTQYF
once	TRBV29-1	TRBD2	TRBJ2-6	TGCGCGGGAGGGATCCGCTCTGGGGCCAACGTCCTGACTTTC	CAGGIRSGANVLTF
.	TRBV28	.	TRBJ1-2	TGTGCCAGCAGTTTGAGGCCGCCAACTAACTATGGCTACACCTTC	CASSLRPPTNYGYTF
.	TRBV6-5	.	TRBJ2-3	TGTGCCAGCAGTCAGGGTCCAGATACGCAGTATTTT	CASSQGPDTQYF
.	TRBV25-1	TRBD1	TRBJ1-1	TGTGCCAGCAGTGAAACAGGGGCGAGGGGAACTGAAGCTTTCTTT	CASSETGARGTEAFF
.	TRBV7-9	.	TRBJ2-7	TGTGCCAGCAGCTCCCTTCCGGGGGCCGGTTCCTACGAGCAGTACTTC	CASSSLPGAGSYEQYF
.	TRBV5-1	.	TRBJ1-2	TGCGCCAGCAGCCAGGATTCGGGCTCCAGCGGTGGCTACACCTTC	CASSQDSGSSGGYTF
.	TRBV9	TRBD1	TRBJ1-2	TGTGCCAGCAGCCCCGGGACAGCTTATGGCTACACCTTC	CASSPGTAYGYTF
.	TRBV18	.	TRBJ2-5	TGTGCCAGCTCACCCACCCAAGAGACCCAGTACTTC	CASSPTQETQYF
once	TRBV9	.	TRBJ2-1	TGTGCCAGCAGCGTATTGGGGGATGAGCAGTTCTTC	CASSVLGDEQFF
.	TRBV6-1	.	TRBJ1-1	TGTGCCAGCAGTGAAAGGGGGGCGCGGACTGAAGCTTTCTTT	CASSERGARTEAFF
.	TRBV9	.	TRBJ1-2	TGTGCCAGCAGCGCAACCGAAGGGAGCTATGGCTACACCTTC	CASSATEGSYGYTF
few	TRBV19	.	TRBJ1-1	TGTGCCAGTAGTATTAGACAATCGAACACTGAAGCTTTCTTT	CASSIRQSNTEAFF
.	TRBV5-1	.	TRBJ2-5	TGCGCCAGCAGCTTGGGAGACAGCCAAGAGACCCAGTACTTC	CASSLGDSQETQYF
.	TRBV28	.	TRBJ1-5	TGTGCCAGCAGTTTCGGCGGACCCTATAATCAGCCCCAGCATTTT	CASSFGGPYNQPQHF
.	TRBV5-1	TRBD1	TRBJ2-7	TGCGCCAGCAGCCTTCAAACCGGGACAGGGAGAACCTACGAGCAGTACTTC	CASSLQTGTGRTYEQYF
.	TRBV27	.	TRBJ2-6	TGTGCCAGCAGTGCAGCCCGCCGGGATGCCGGGGCCAACGTCCTGACTTTC	CASSAARRDAGANVLTF
.	TRBV11-3	.	TRBJ2-1	TGTGCCAGCAGCTTCCTCAGAGGGCCCAATGAGCAGTTCTTC	CASSFLRGPNEQFF
.	TRBV19	.	TRBJ2-3	TGTGCCAGTAGACAGGCGGGAGATACGCAGTATTTT	CASRQAGDTQYF
.	TRBV5-8	.	TRBJ1-1	TGTGCCAGCACCCGAGGTACGGGGAACACTGAAGCTTTCTTT	CASTRGTGNTEAFF
.	TRBV19	.	TRBJ2-2	TGTGCCAGTAGCAGACTAGACACCGGGGAGCTGTTTTTT	CASSRLDTGELFF
.	TRBV7-8	TRBD1	TRBJ2-3	TGTGCCAGCAGCCCACAGGGGGCCTCCACAGATACGCAGTATTTT	CASSPQGASTDTQYF
once	TRBV6-6	.	TRBJ1-5	TGTGCCAGCAGTTACTCGAGAGGGGGTAGCAATCAGCCCCAGCATTTT	CASSYSRGGSNQPQHF
.	TRBV19	TRBD1	TRBJ1-4	TGTGCCAGTAGTGCAGAGGGGGCGCGGAAGGAAAAACTGTTTTTT	CASSAEGARKEKLFF
.	TRBV5-1	.	TRBJ1-1	TGCGCCAGCAGCTTGGGGGCAGGGAGGGCTGAAGCTTTCTTT	CASSLGAGRAEAFF
.	TRBV7-2	.	TRBJ1-1	TGTGCCAGCAGCTGGCAGGGTGAACGAAACCCTGAAGCTTTCTTT	CASSWQGERNPEAFF
.	TRBV2	.	TRBJ1-2	TGTGCCAGCAGTCCAAGGGGGGGCTACACCTTC	CASSPRGGYTF
.	TRBV5-1	.	TRBJ2-3	TGCGCCAGCAGCTTGCTGGATTACACAGATACGCAGTATTTT	CASSLLDYTDTQYF
.	TRBV25-1	.	TRBJ1-1	TGTGCCAGCAGTGATCGGGGGAACACTGAAGCTTTCTTT	CASSDRGNTEAFF
.	TRBV29-1	.	TRBJ2-3	TGCAGCCTGGAGGCGGTTCAAGATACGCAGTATTTT	CSLEAVQDTQYF
.	TRBV6-1	.	TRBJ2-7	TGTGCCAGCAGTGAAGAGGCAGGAGGTCCCTACGAGCAGTACTTC	CASSEEAGGPYEQYF
.	TRBV5-1	.	TRBJ2-2	TGCGCCAGCAGCACAAATCCGTCCGGGACGGGAAACACCGGGGAGCTGTTTTTT	CASSTNPSGTGNTGELFF
.	TRBV7-9	TRBD2	TRBJ2-5	TGTGCCAGCAGCCCTCGGGAGGTTGGGCGCGAGGAGACCCAGTACTTC	CASSPREVGREETQYF
.	TRBV11-2	.	TRBJ2-5	TGTGCCAGCAGCAAGCCTGGGGGTGGTTCTGAGACCCAGTACTTC	CASSKPGGGSETQYF
.	TRBV11-1	TRBD1	TRBJ1-2	TGTGCCAGCAGCTTAGTTGGGACAGTGCCCGGCTACACCTTC	CASSLVGTVPGYTF
.	TRBV27	.	TRBJ1-1	TGTGCCAGCAGACCCGGGCCGGTGGTACGGGACACTGAAGCTTTCTTT	CASRPGPVVRDTEAFF
.	TRBV7-2	.	TRBJ1-1	TGTGCCAGCAGCGGGGAAGCCAACACTGAAGCTTTCTTT	CASSGEANTEAFF
few	TRBV14	.	TRBJ1-1	TGTGCCAGCAGCCAAGATTTCGCCCAGAAAGCTTTCTTT	CASSQDFAQKAFF
once	TRBV7-8	.	TRBJ2-7	TGTGCCAGCAGCTATGTTAGTAGGTCGGACGAGCAGTACTTC	CASSYVSRSDEQYF